This TCR beta chain was obtained from a study of blood T cell repertoires in COVID-19. Study as a whole: Collection of acute and convalescent COVID-19 samples took place in the United States, Italy and Spain.

Profiled with immunoSEQ multiplex PCR; TCRdb holds only in-frame clones, not every one. The repertoire has about 210,000 clones, roughly 82% of them found once; the top ten carry about 8%. Sequences were obtained from peripheral blood. The TCR was taken from a woman aged 55-70 years with COVID-19, enrolled during active disease.

The CDR3 DNA is TGTGCCAGCAGAGCGACCCGGGCAACTAATGAAAAACTGTTTTTT. Its translation is CASRATRATNEKLFF. This chain connects TRBV6-5 to TRBJ1-4; D is unclear. V gave up 6 bases and J gave up 0 bases, with 11 bases separating them. Looked up from germline, CDR1 is MNHEY and CDR2 is SVGAGI. The CDR3 loop spans 15 amino acids.